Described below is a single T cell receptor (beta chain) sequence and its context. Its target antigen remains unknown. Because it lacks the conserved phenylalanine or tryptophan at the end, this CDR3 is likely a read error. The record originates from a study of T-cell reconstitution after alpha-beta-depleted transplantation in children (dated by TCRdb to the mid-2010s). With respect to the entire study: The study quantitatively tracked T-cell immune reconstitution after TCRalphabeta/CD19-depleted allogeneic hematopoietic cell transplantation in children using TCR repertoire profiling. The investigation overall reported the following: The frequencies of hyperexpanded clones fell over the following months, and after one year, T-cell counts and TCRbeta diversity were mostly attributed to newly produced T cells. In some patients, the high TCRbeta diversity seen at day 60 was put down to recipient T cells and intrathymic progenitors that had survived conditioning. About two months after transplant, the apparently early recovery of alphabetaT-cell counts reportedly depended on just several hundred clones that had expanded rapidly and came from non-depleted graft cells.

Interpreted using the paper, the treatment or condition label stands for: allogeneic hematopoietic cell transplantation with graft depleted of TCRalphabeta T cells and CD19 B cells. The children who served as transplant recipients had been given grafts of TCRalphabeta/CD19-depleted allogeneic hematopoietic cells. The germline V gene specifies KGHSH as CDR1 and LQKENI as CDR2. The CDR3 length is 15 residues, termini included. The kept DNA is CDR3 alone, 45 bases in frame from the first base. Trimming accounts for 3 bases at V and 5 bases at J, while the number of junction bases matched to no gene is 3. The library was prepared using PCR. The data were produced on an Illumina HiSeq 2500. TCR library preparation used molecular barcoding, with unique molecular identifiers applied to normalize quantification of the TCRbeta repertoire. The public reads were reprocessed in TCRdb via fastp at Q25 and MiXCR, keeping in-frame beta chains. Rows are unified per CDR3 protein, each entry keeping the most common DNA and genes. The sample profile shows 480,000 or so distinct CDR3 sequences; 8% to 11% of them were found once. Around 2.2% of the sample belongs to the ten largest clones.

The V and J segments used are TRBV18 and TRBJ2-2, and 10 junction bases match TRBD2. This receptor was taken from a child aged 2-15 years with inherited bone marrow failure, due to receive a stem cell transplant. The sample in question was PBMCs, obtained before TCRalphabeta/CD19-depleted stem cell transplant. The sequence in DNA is TGTGCCAGCTCACCTACTAGCGGGGAAACCGGGGAGCTGTTTTCT. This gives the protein CASSPTSGETGELFS.